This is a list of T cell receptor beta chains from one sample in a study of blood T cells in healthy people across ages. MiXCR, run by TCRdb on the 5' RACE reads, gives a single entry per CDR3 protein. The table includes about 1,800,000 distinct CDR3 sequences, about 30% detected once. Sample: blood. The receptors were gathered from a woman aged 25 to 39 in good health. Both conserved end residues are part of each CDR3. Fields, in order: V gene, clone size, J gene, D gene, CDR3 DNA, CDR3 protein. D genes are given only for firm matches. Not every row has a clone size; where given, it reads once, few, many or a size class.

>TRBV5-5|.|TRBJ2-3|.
TGTGCCAGCAGCTCCCTCAGGCGGGAATTGACAGATACGCAGTATTTT
CASSSLRRELTDTQYF
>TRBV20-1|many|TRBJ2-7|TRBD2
TGCAGTGCTCGCGAAGCTAGCGGCACCTACGAGCAGTACTTC
CSAREASGTYEQYF
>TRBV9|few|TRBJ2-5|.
TGTGCCAGCAGCGTAGGGAGGCGAGTGGAGACCCAGTACTTC
CASSVGRRVETQYF
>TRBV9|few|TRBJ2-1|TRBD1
TGTTCCAGCAGCGCCGACGGGACAGTCTACAATGAGCAGTTCTTC
CSSSADGTVYNEQFF
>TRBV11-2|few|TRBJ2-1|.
TGTGCCAGCAGCCCTTGGGGAGATGAGCAGTTCTTC
CASSPWGDEQFF
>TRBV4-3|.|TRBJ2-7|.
TGCGCCAGCAGCCAAAGAGCTTCAGAGGGCAATGAGCAGTACTTC
CASSQRASEGNEQYF
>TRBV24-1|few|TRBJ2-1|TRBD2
TGTGCCACGGCAGGACAGCCGGGACTAGCGGGGGGGCCTCGCAATGAGCAGTTCTTC
CATAGQPGLAGGPRNEQFF
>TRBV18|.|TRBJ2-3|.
TGTGCCAGCTTCATCGCCGGGAACGGCACAGATACGCAGTATTTT
CASFIAGNGTDTQYF
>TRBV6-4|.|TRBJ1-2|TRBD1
TGTGCCAAACCGGGACAGGCTAACTATGGCTACACCTTC
CAKPGQANYGYTF
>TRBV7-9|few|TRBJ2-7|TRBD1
TGTACCAGCAGAGGGACAGGGCGGTACGAGCAGTACTTC
CTSRGTGRYEQYF
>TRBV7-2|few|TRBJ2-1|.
TGTGCCAGCAGCTTAAGGCTAGCGCCCAATGAGCAGTTCTTC
CASSLRLAPNEQFF
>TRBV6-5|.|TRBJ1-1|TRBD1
TGTGCCAGCAGGAAACAGGGGAAACCGAACACTGAAGCTTTCTTT
CASRKQGKPNTEAFF
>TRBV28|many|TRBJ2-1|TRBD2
TGTGCCAGCAGTTTAGCTATTAGCGGGATAAATGAGCAGTTCTTC
CASSLAISGINEQFF
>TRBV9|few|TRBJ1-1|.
TGTGCCAGCAGCGTAGAGGGCAGGGACACTGAAGCTTTCTTT
CASSVEGRDTEAFF
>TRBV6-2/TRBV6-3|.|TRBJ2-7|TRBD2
TGTGCCAGCAGTTACTCCGGGACTAGCGCCTACGAGCAGTACTTC
CASSYSGTSAYEQYF
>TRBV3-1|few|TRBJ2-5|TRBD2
TGTGCCAGCAGCCAGCCTAGCGGCAATGAGCAGTACTTC
CASSQPSGNEQYF
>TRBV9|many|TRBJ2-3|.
TGTGCCAGCAGCGTAAGGGTAGCAGATACGCAGTATTTT
CASSVRVADTQYF
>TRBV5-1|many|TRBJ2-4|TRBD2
TGCGCCAGCAGCCCAACCATCGGGGGGGCTGGAGTAGACATTCAGTACTTC
CASSPTIGGAGVDIQYF
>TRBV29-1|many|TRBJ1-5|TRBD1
TGCAGCGTCCGTACAGGGGAAGGACAGCCCCAGCATTTT
CSVRTGEGQPQHF
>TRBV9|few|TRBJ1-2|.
TGTGCCAGCAGCGCTGACGGCAGCTACACCTTC
CASSADGSYTF
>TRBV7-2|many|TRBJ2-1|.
TGTGCCAGCAGCTTAGGGGGGGGGCCCTCCTACAATGAGCAGTTCTTC
CASSLGGGPSYNEQFF
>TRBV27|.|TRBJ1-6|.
TGTGCCAGCAGTGCCCGGGGGGGGAATTCACCCCTCCACTTT
CASSARGGNSPLHF
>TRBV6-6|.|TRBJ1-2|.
TGTGCCAGCAGGAAGGACAGTGCCGCTAACTATGGCTACACCTTC
CASRKDSAANYGYTF
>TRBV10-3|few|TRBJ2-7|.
TGTGCCATCAGTGAGTCGGGGACCAGGCCCCGCTACGAGCAGTACTTC
CAISESGTRPRYEQYF
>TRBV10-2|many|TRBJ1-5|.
TGCGCCAGCAGTGACCAGGGGCGAAAATATAGCAATCAGCCCCAGCATTTT
CASSDQGRKYSNQPQHF